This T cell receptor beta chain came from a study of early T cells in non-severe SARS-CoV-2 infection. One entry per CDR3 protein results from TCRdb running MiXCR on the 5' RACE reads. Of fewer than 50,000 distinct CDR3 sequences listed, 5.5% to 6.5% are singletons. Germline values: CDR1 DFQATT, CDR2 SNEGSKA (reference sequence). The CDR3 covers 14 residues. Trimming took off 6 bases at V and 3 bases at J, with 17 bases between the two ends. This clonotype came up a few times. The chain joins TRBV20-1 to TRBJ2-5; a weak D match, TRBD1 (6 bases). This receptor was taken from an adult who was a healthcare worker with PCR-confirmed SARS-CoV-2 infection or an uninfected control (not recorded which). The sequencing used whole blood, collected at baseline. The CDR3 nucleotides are TGCAGTGCCACTGACAGGATGGGAAAAGAGACCCAGTACTTC. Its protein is CSATDRMGKETQYF.